Presented here are 29 T cell receptor beta chains from one specimen sequenced in a study of T cells in Graves' hyperthyroidism and ophthalmopathy. TCR beta CDR3 region amplification was performed from RNA transcripts. Carried out on the TCR CDR3, a first-round RT-PCR used the HTBI primer set. TCRdb recomputed calls from the multiplex PCR reads with MiXCR, one row per CDR3 protein. The repertoire consists of hundreds of thousands of distinct CDR3 sequences, with 16% occurring once and the leading ten covering around 3.5%. Sequenced material: blood. The source is a woman aged 40 to 50 with Graves' ophthalmopathy.

This clonotype has a count of ten or more. This chain joins TRBV19 and TRBJ2-5; the match to TRBD2 covers 10 bases. Germline loops: CDR1 LNHDA, CDR2 SQIVND (reference sequence). The junction had 3 bases not matched to a gene; V was cut back by 9 bases and J by 2 bases. The CDR3 consists of 13 residues. In DNA, the CDR3 is TGTGCCAGCAGGACTAGCGGACAAGAGACCCAGTACTTC. It is translated as CASRTSGQETQYF. Full variable domain (missing parts from reference TRBV19 and TRBJ2-5): DGGITQSPKYLFRKEGQNVTLSCEQNLNHDAMYWYRQDPGQGLRLIYYSQIVNDFQKGDIAEGYSVSREKKESFPLTVTSAQKNPTAFYLCASRTSGQETQYFGPGTRLLVL.

CDR3 DNA sequence: TGTGCCAGCAGCGTAGGGACTAGCGGGTCCTACAATGAGCAGTTCTTC. This encodes CASSVGTSGSYNEQFF. The rearrangement joins TRBV9 to TRBJ2-1; 11 bases map to TRBD2. Germline V gives CDR1 SGDLS, CDR2 YYNGEE. This CDR3 comprises 16 residues. Trimming took 0 bases from V and 1 from J; bases not matched to a gene: 0.

This clonotype was counted between two and nine times. J is TRBJ1-1 and V is TRBV19; 7 bases are a match to TRBD1. The CDR3 is 10 amino acids. Germline V gene sequence: CDR1 LNHDA, CDR2 SQIVND (reference sequence). This CDR3 reads CGAGGTEAFF. CDR3 in DNA: TGTGGAGCAGGGGGGACTGAAGCTTTCTTT.

This clonotype has only a few counts. This chain uses TRBV7-8 with TRBJ2-2; TRBD1 or TRBD2 may be the D gene (5 bases each). CDR1 SGHVS and CDR2 FQNEAQ come from the germline V gene. This CDR3 is 15 amino acids long. Deletions cut 6 bases from V and 7 bases from J, with 18 bases between. CDR3 sequence: CASRPRSGRVGELFF. CDR3 sequence (DNA): TGTGCCAGCAGACCCCGGTCAGGGCGGGTCGGGGAGCTGTTTTTT. The whole variable domain, filled in from reference TRBV7-8 and TRBJ2-2, reads GAGVSQSPRYKVAKRGQDVALRCDPISGHVSLFWYQQALGQGPEFLTYFQNEAQLDKSGLPSDRFFAERPEGSVSTLKIQRTQQEDSAVYLCASRPRSGRVGELFFGEGSRLTVL.

This clonotype was found a few times. The J gene is TRBJ2-7, the V gene TRBV7-6; 9 nucleotides line up with TRBD1. The CDR3 consists of 17 residues. Germline CDR1 reads SGHVS; CDR2 reads FNYEAQ. The trim removed 3 bases at V and 2 bases at J, leaving 11 bases unmatched. The CDR3 nucleotides are TGTGCCAGCAGCTTTGCCCCCCCAGGGACAGGGACCTACGAGCAGTACTTC. Translation: CASSFAPPGTGTYEQYF.

This clonotype has ten or more counts. The chain is built from TRBV6-1 and TRBJ2-3; 8 bases are a match to TRBD1. J lost 4 bases, V lost 4 bases, and 10 bases had no gene match. This CDR3 has 16 amino acids. The germline gives CDR1 MNHNS, CDR2 SASEGT. In DNA form, the CDR3 reads TGTGCCAGCAGTGCTGATTCGACAGGGGCAGCAGATACGCAGTATTTT. Residues: CASSADSTGAADTQYF.

This clonotype was seen more than once but under ten times. The chain uses TRBV19 and TRBJ1-5; tentative D call: TRBD1 (5 bases). The CDR3 is 18 amino acids. Germline V CDR1 and CDR2: LNHDA, SQIVND (reference sequence). V lost 2 bases and J 4 bases, leaving 21 bases between the germline ends. Written as DNA, the CDR3 is TGTGCCAGTAGTATACAAGCCGGGACGGACTCTGGGAATCAGCCCCAGCATTTT. This encodes CASSIQAGTDSGNQPQHF.

This clonotype was counted at least ten times. The rearrangement links TRBV28 to TRBJ2-7, with D hard to call. Trimming stripped 7 bases from V and 6 bases from J, with 16 bases between. Per germline, CDR1 MDHEN and CDR2 SYDVKM. The CDR3 length is 13 residues. In DNA, the CDR3 is TGTGCCAGCACCTTCGGCCGGTTCGGCGAGCAGTACTTC. Protein sequence: CASTFGRFGEQYF.

Points on this clonotype: A read error is possible here, since a much larger clone lies one base away. V usage is TRBV3-1 and J usage is TRBJ1-2; TRBD1 matches 9 bases. The V gene's germline CDR1 is LGHDT and CDR2 YNNKEL (reference sequence). This CDR3 spans 12 amino acids. The DNA for the CDR3 is TGTGCCAGCAGCGGGACAGGGCATGGCTGCACCTTC. Its translation is CASSGTGHGCTF.

This clonotype was observed at least ten times. The V and J genes are TRBV6-1 and TRBJ1-1, with D possibly matching TRBD1 (5 bases). The V end was cut by 4 bases, the J end by 0 bases, with 6 bases between. The CDR3 length is 13 residues. CDR1 MNHNS and CDR2 SASEGT come from the germline V gene. CDR3 amino acids: CASSGQMNTEAFF. CDR3 DNA: TGTGCCAGCAGTGGACAGATGAACACTGAAGCTTTCTTT.

As to this clonotype: This could be a read error, since a much larger clone is one nucleotide away. V usage is TRBV29-1 and J usage is TRBJ2-7; D perhaps matches TRBD1 (6 bases). The DNA end favors TRBJ2-1, so the J call may be wrong. Germline V lookup: CDR1 SQVTM, CDR2 ANQGSEA. This CDR3 is 11 amino acids long. The CDR3 loop is CSVGGGYEQFF. Here the CDR3 DNA reads TGCAGCGTTGGTGGGGGCTACGAGCAGTTCTTC.

The rearrangement links TRBV20-1 to TRBJ1-1, with D possibly being TRBD1 (6 bases). The CDR3 extends over 22 amino acids. V gave up 0 bases and J gave up 3 bases, with 35 bases separating them. The germline CDR1 and CDR2 sequences are DFQATT and SNEGSKA (reference sequence). CDR3: CSAREGGGAGETVLRRYTEAFF. The CDR3 region has the DNA TGCAGTGCTAGAGAAGGCGGGGGGGCAGGGGAAACTGTATTGCGAAGGTACACTGAAGCTTTCTTT.

This clonotype has at least ten counts. The rearrangement joins TRBV2 to TRBJ2-3; no clear D. This CDR3 has 12 amino acids. V dropped 6 bases and J dropped 3 bases, with 7 bases sitting between them. Germline V gene lookup returns CDR1 SNHLY and CDR2 FYNNEI. This CDR3 reads CASRPITDTQYF. DNA of the CDR3: TGTGCCAGCAGGCCAATTACAGATACGCAGTATTTT. Filled out from reference TRBV2 and TRBJ2-3, the complete variable domain reads EPEVTQTPSHQVTQMGQEVILRCVPISNHLYFYWYRQILGQKVEFLVSFYNNEISEKSEIFDDQFSVERPDGSNFTLKIRSTKLEDSAMYFCASRPITDTQYFGPGTRLTVL.

This clonotype was seen only a few times. In DNA form, the CDR3 reads TGCGCCAGCAGCTTGAATGGACAGACTTTTAATGAGCAGTTCTTC. Translated, it gives CASSLNGQTFNEQFF. The rearrangement links TRBV5-1 to TRBJ2-1; D perhaps matches TRBD1 (6 bases). Trimming pared 1 base from V and 7 bases from J, leaving 15 bases between. CDR1 and CDR2 from the germline V gene are SGHRS and YFSETQ. This CDR3 comprises 15 residues. The variable domain in full, completed from reference TRBV5-1 and TRBJ2-1, reads KAGVTQTPRYLIKTRGQQVTLSCSPISGHRSVSWYQQTPGQGLQFLFEYFSETQRNKGNFPGRFSGRQFSNSRSEMNVSTLELGDSALYLCASSLNGQTFNEQFFGPGTRLTVL.

The V gene is TRBV20-1, the J gene TRBJ1-2; possible D gene TRBD1, 5 bases. V was cut by 5 bases and J by 3 bases, with 10 bases left in between. There are 12 residues in the CDR3. The V gene's germline CDR1 is DFQATT and CDR2 SNEGSKA (reference sequence). The CDR3 here is CSALRGDYGYTF. In DNA form, the CDR3 reads TGCAGTGCTCTCCGGGGGGACTATGGCTACACCTTC.

In this sample, this clonotype turned up a few times. The rearrangement links TRBV12-3 or TRBV12-4 to TRBJ2-1, with D unclear. There are 15 residues in the CDR3. V lost 6 bases, J lost 0 bases, and 12 bases lay in between. CDR3 protein: CASSPRSDSYNEQFF. CDR3 sequence (DNA): TGTGCCAGCAGCCCCAGGAGCGACTCCTACAATGAGCAGTTCTTC.

The V call is TRBV27, the J call TRBJ2-5; 10 positions agree with TRBD1. The germline CDR1 and CDR2 sequences are MNHEY and SMNVEV (reference sequence). The CDR3 contains 16 residues. CDR3 DNA sequence: TGTGCTTGCAAGGGACAGGGGCCGTTACAACCGGAGACCCAGTACTTC. It translates to CACKGQGPLQPETQYF.

There are many counts of this clonotype. A junction end diverges from the germline sequence, so it may reflect a read error. V and J are TRBV6-1 and TRBJ1-1; 9 nucleotides line up with TRBD1. CDR1 MNHNS and CDR2 SASEGT come from the germline V gene. The length of the CDR3 is 14 residues. CDR3 coding DNA: TGTGCCAGCAGTTGGACAGGGGAGAACGCTGAAGCTTTCTTT. This sequence encodes CASSWTGENAEAFF.

Concerning this clonotype itself: One base away lies a much larger clone, so this may be a sequencing read error. V and J are TRBV30 and TRBJ2-1; D tentatively fits TRBD1 or TRBD2 (5 bases each). The CDR3 consists of 14 residues. V was pared by 1 base and J by 5 bases, with 12 bases between. The germline CDR1 and CDR2 sequences are GTSNPN and SVGIG (reference sequence). For the CDR3, the DNA is TGTGCCTGGAGTGGGGGGACGAACCACAATGAGCAGTTCTTC. Translating it yields CAWSGGTNHNEQFF.

This clonotype was counted ten times or more. This chain connects TRBV6-2 or TRBV6-3 to TRBJ2-5; D gene uncertain. In germline, CDR1 is MNHEY, CDR2 SVGEGT. With 2 bases removed from V and 2 bases from J, the gap between germline ends came to 21 bases. This CDR3 has 18 amino acids. The CDR3 DNA reads as TGTGCCAGCAGTTACCCAGCCCGACTCCACACCAATCAAGAGACCCAGTACTTC. Translating gives CASSYPARLHTNQETQYF.

The chain joins TRBV2 to TRBJ2-7; 8 bases are shared with TRBD1. CDR3 length: 15 residues. CDR1 SNHLY and CDR2 FYNNEI come from the germline V gene. V lost 4 bases and J lost 3; bases outside the gene matches: 8. The CDR3 nucleotides read TGTGCCAGCAGTGGCCCCGGGACAGGATACTACGAGCAGTACTTC. This codes for CASSGPGTGYYEQYF.

This clonotype was seen ten or more times. The gene calls are TRBV7-2 and TRBJ2-7; D remains unclear. In germline, CDR1 is SGHTA, CDR2 FQGNSA. V lost 1 base and J 2 bases, leaving 9 bases between the germline ends. The CDR3 length is 14 residues. The CDR3 protein is CASSLGSGPYEQYF. CDR3 nucleotide sequence: TGTGCCAGCAGCTTAGGGTCGGGTCCCTACGAGCAGTACTTC. Using reference TRBV7-2 and TRBJ2-7 for the parts outside the CDR3, the full variable domain is GAGVSQSPSNKVTEKGKDVELRCDPISGHTALYWYRQSLGQGLEFLIYFQGNSAPDKSGLPSDRFSAERTGGSVSTLTIQRTQQEDSAVYLCASSLGSGPYEQYFGPGTRLTVT.

This clonotype was seen a handful of times. The chain combines TRBV27 with TRBJ2-6; D gene uncertain. The CDR3 is 16 amino acids. V was pared by 8 bases and J by 0 bases, with 14 bases between. The germline CDR1 and CDR2 sequences are MNHEY and SMNVEV (reference sequence). The CDR3 loop reads CASRRRASSGANVLTF. The CDR3 bases are TGTGCCAGCCGCCGACGGGCCAGCTCTGGGGCCAACGTCCTGACTTTC.

J is TRBJ1-2 and V is TRBV12-3 or TRBV12-4; D possibly corresponds to TRBD1 (6 bases). With 4 bases removed from V and 3 bases from J, the gap between germline ends came to 24 bases. The CDR3 contains 18 residues. DNA of the CDR3: TGTGCCAGCAGTTCCCAAACGGGAAGTTTGGGGGCCCACTATGGCTACACCTTC. Its translation: CASSSQTGSLGAHYGYTF.

The chain carries TRBV2 and TRBJ1-5; possible D gene TRBD1, 5 bases. CDR1 SNHLY and CDR2 FYNNEI come from the germline V gene. The germline V and J ends were trimmed by 7 bases and 0 bases, with 10 bases remaining between them. The CDR3 extends over 14 amino acids. CDR3 nucleotide sequence: TGTGCCAGCAAGCCAGGGAATAGCAATCAGCCCCAGCATTTT. Encoded protein: CASKPGNSNQPQHF.

The chain recombines TRBV11-2 with TRBJ1-3, with unresolved D. CDR1 SGHAT and CDR2 FQNNGV come from the germline V gene. V was trimmed by 5 bases and J by 4 bases, leaving 15 bases between them. The CDR3 spans 15 residues. CDR3 sequence reads: CASSQTSGGGNTIYF. The CDR3 coding sequence is TGTGCCAGCAGCCAAACATCCGGTGGAGGAAACACCATATATTTT.

This clonotype was detected ten times or more. The chain has TRBV7-9 and TRBJ2-2; no clear D. Germline V CDR1 and CDR2: SEHNR, FQNEAQ (reference sequence). The CDR3 runs 17 residues. V gave up 5 bases and J gave up 0 bases, with 16 bases separating them. For the CDR3, the DNA is TGTGCCAGCAGCCCACACCCCGTCGCCGCGAACACCGGGGAGCTGTTTTTT. Residues: CASSPHPVAANTGELFF.

This clonotype has a handful of counts. This rearrangement joins TRBV2 to TRBJ2-7; D is possibly TRBD1 (5 bases). Germline CDR1 reads SNHLY; CDR2 reads FYNNEI. The V gene lost 7 bases and the J gene lost 3 bases, with 13 bases spanning the gap. The CDR3 consists of 13 residues. CDR3 loop: CASNIQGLYEQYF. The CDR3 bases are TGTGCCAGCAACATTCAGGGTCTCTACGAGCAGTACTTC.

This clonotype was observed at least ten times. The chain joins TRBV27 to TRBJ2-3; D is perhaps TRBD1 (5 bases). Per the germline V gene, CDR1 is MNHEY and CDR2 is SMNVEV (reference sequence). The length of the CDR3 is 16 residues. V lost 3 bases and J lost 0, with 13 bases in between. The CDR3 reads CASSFGPGSSTDTQYF. CDR3 in DNA: TGTGCCAGCAGTTTTGGTCCAGGGTCTAGCACAGATACGCAGTATTTT.